This TCR beta chain emerged from a study of shared clonotypes between healthy human individuals. Study-wide background: Per-donor plates numbered three CD4 naive, three CD4 memory, two CD8 naive and one CD8 memory. Study-wide results and limits: It was the non-shared clonotypes that had lower generation probabilities than clonotypes shared by all four donors. A limitation of the genetic and exposure-history diversity represented arose from few donors.

CDR3 size: 13 residues. With 2 bases removed from V and 3 bases from J, the gap between germline ends came to 9 bases. The V gene's germline CDR1 is SGHNT and CDR2 YYREEE (reference sequence). Assay: immunoSEQ multiplex PCR; the TCRdb copy retains only in-frame clones and omits some. The table shows millions of clones, with roughly nine tenths occurring only once. As for this clone: As yet, its antigen is unknown.

The receptor's source is a man between 18 and 29 years old in good health. The source material was naive CD4+ T cells sorted from blood. Indicated subset: CD45RA+ positively selected. The chain recombines TRBV5-4 with TRBJ2-7; D is unresolved. The CDR3 loop reads CASSLIANYEQYF. Written as DNA, the CDR3 is TGTGCCAGCAGCTTAATAGCCAACTACGAGCAGTACTTC.